The T cell receptor beta chain under discussion was sequenced for a study of T cells in Graves' hyperthyroidism and ophthalmopathy. Study results and limitations: Separation of ophthalmopathy from stable hyperthyroidism was achieved by a 13 V-J model. For ophthalmopathy, model prediction preceded onset by a median roughly 6.5 months.

The CDR3 loop spans 12 amino acids. Trimming shortened V by 1 base and J by 7 bases, and 5 bases separated the two germline ends. The germline V gene encodes CDR1 KGHSH and CDR2 LQKENI. RNA transcripts served as the template for amplifying TCR beta CDR3 regions. First-round RT-PCR of the TCR CDR3 relied on the HTBI primer set. Using its own MiXCR run on the multiplex PCR reads, TCRdb lists one record per CDR3 protein. The table includes hundreds of thousands of distinct CDR3 sequences, about 15% detected once. This clonotype showed up many times. The antigen is unknown. Newly diagnosed hyperthyroidism, duration under 2 months, in patients aged 18 to 65. Patients were excluded for uncontrolled infection, other autoimmune disease, pregnancy or lactation.

Sequencing used blood. This receptor was identified in a woman aged 18-29 years with Graves' hyperthyroidism. The chain has TRBV18 and TRBJ2-1; no definite D call. The DNA of the CDR3 is TGTGCCAGCTCACCACAGCTAAATGAGCAGTTCTTC. It specifies CASSPQLNEQFF.